The 6 T cell receptor beta chains listed next were all sequenced from one sample in a study of cytomegalovirus exposure and HLA in healthy donors. Primers for the PCR totalled 60 Vbeta and 13 Jbeta. The table came from immunoSEQ multiplex PCR; TCRdb's copy has only in-frame clones and leaves some out. This sample carries around 100,000 clones, 74% of them seen once, and the ten largest clones take about 2.5%. The sample taken for sequencing was PBMCs. The receptors were gathered from a man aged 50 or older in good health and CMV-seropositive.

The chain uses TRBV29-1 and TRBJ2-1; TRBD1 matches 7 bases. The CDR3 runs 17 residues. Germline values: CDR1 SQVTM, CDR2 ANQGSEA. After removal of 4 bases from V and 0 bases from J, the junction contained 12 bases not matched to a gene. Written as DNA, the CDR3 is TGCAGCGTTGGAGGTGTAGGGGGCGGAAGCTCCTACAATGAGCAGTTCTTC. Amino acid sequence: CSVGGVGGGSSYNEQFF.

The gene calls are TRBV6-1 and TRBJ2-7, with D unclear. The CDR3 consists of 13 residues. Germline values: CDR1 MNHNS, CDR2 SASEGT. V was shortened by 5 bases and J by 6 bases, with 14 bases between the two germline ends. The chain's CDR3 is CASSLARTSEQYF. The CDR3 coding sequence is TGTGCCAGCAGTTTAGCTAGAACTTCCGAGCAGTACTTC.

The CDR3 loop reads CASSVGTGVYEQYF. The CDR3 DNA is TGTGCCAGCAGTGTTGGGACAGGGGTGTACGAGCAGTACTTC. The chain employs TRBV2 and TRBJ2-7, with 10 positions matching TRBD1. This CDR3 has 14 amino acids. The J segment lost 4 bases and the V segment lost 4 bases, leaving 4 bases of the junction unmatched. Germline-derived CDR1 and CDR2 are SNHLY and FYNNEI.

The rearrangement uses TRBV5-1 and TRBJ2-5, with 9 bases aligning to TRBD1. The CDR3 contains 13 residues. The germline CDR1 and CDR2 sequences are SGHRS and YFSETQ. Trimming removed 0 bases from V and 7 bases from J; junction bases left unmatched: 1. Here the CDR3 reads CASSLVGQGTQYF. The CDR3 DNA follows: TGCGCCAGCAGCTTGGTGGGACAGGGGACCCAGTACTTC.

The rearrangement links TRBV2 to TRBJ2-3; no clear D gene. Germline-derived CDR1 and CDR2 are SNHLY and FYNNEI. The CDR3 covers 12 residues. V was cut by 3 bases and J by 4 bases, with 5 bases left in between. The CDR3 region is CASSDVADTQYF. The CDR3, as DNA: TGTGCCAGCAGTGACGTCGCAGATACGCAGTATTTT.

The gene calls are TRBV5-8 and TRBJ1-5, with D perhaps TRBD1 (6 bases). With 4 bases removed from V and 5 bases from J, the gap between germline ends came to 13 bases. CDR1 and CDR2 (germline): SGHTS, YDEGEE. CDR3 length: 14 residues. CDR3 in DNA: TGTGCCAGCAGCCTCTTAAAGGGGGATCAGCCCCAGCATTTT. Protein: CASSLLKGDQPQHF.